The 26 T cell receptor beta chains below all came from one sample that was sequenced in a study of OX40 agonist ivuxolimab in advanced cancers. Profiled with immunoSEQ multiplex PCR; TCRdb holds only in-frame clones, not every one. The sample yields fewer than 100,000 clones, about nine tenths seen once. The sample in question was CD4+ or CD8+ T cells sorted from blood, obtained in a trial of the OX40 agonist ivuxolimab. These receptors were taken from an adult with an advanced solid tumor such as melanoma, head and neck, liver or kidney cancer.

The chain combines TRBV28 with TRBJ2-5, with 11 bases matching TRBD1. The germline gives CDR1 MDHEN, CDR2 SYDVKM. CDR3 length: 16 amino acids. The ends lost 4 bases at V and 1 base at J; junction bases unmatched: 5. The CDR3 region has the DNA TGTGCCAGCAGTTCATGGACAGGGGGCCTCCAAGAGACCCAGTACTTC. Translating it yields CASSSWTGGLQETQYF.

This clone was seen more than once but under ten times. The chain couples TRBV29-1 to TRBJ2-4; 11 nucleotides agree with TRBD2. Trimming took 7 bases from V and 0 from J; bases not matched to a gene: 20. The CDR3 extends over 20 amino acids. Germline lookup yields CDR1 SQVTM and CDR2 ANQGSEA. DNA of the CDR3: TGCAGCGGCCTCGGGAGGCACCCAGCTAGCGGGGGGCGAGCCAAAAACATTCAGTACTTC. Translation: CSGLGRHPASGGRAKNIQYF.

The chain carries TRBV5-1 and TRBJ1-6; no definite D call. Germline V gene lookup returns CDR1 SGHRS and CDR2 YFSETQ. The germline V and J ends were trimmed by 0 bases and 5 bases, with 12 bases remaining between them. The length of the CDR3 is 16 residues. CDR3 protein: CASSLDGPDDNSPLHF. The CDR3 nucleotides are TGCGCCAGCAGCTTGGACGGGCCAGACGATAATTCACCCCTCCACTTT.

This chain joins TRBV7-3 and TRBJ2-3, with TRBD1 identical over 7 bases. CDR3 length equals 16 residues. Germline V CDR1 and CDR2: SGHTA, FQGTGA. Trimming at V came to 3 bases and at J to 0 bases, leaving 6 bases not matched to a gene. CDR3: CASSFGQTGSTDTQYF. CDR3 nucleotide sequence: TGTGCCAGCAGCTTTGGACAGACAGGGAGCACAGATACGCAGTATTTT.

This clone was picked up one time. The V call is TRBV5-1, the J call TRBJ2-2; D is unclear. V was cut by 2 bases and J by 4 bases, with 9 bases left in between. This CDR3 contains 14 residues. The germline V gene encodes CDR1 SGHRS and CDR2 YFSETQ. CDR3 amino acids: CASSFRRATGELFF. The CDR3 nucleotides read TGCGCCAGCAGCTTCCGCCGGGCCACCGGGGAGCTGTTTTTT.

This chain connects TRBV6-5 to TRBJ1-1; D not resolved. The CDR3 contains 13 residues. Trimming took 2 bases from V and 7 from J, leaving 11 bases between them. Germline loops: CDR1 MNHEY, CDR2 SVGAGI. Written as DNA, the CDR3 is TGTGCCAGCAGTTACCCCAACAGCTTTGAAGCTTTCTTT. This codes for CASSYPNSFEAFF.

V is TRBV11-2 and J is TRBJ2-3, with D tentatively TRBD1 (5 bases). Germline CDR1 reads SGHAT; CDR2 reads FQNNGV. Deletions cut 6 bases from V and 0 bases from J, with 10 bases between. This CDR3 spans 14 amino acids. CDR3 loop: CASRTDPSTDTQYF. CDR3 in DNA: TGTGCCAGCAGGACAGATCCTAGCACAGATACGCAGTATTTT.

The chain employs TRBV18 and TRBJ1-2; a weak D match, TRBD1 (5 bases). The CDR3 runs to 15 residues. Looked up from germline, CDR1 is KGHSH and CDR2 is LQKENI. Trimming took 3 bases from V and 2 from J, leaving 13 bases between them. The CDR3 protein is CASSPLLGENYGYTF. The CDR3 DNA sequence: TGTGCCAGCTCACCCCTCCTGGGGGAAAACTATGGCTACACCTTC.

This chain uses TRBV7-2 with TRBJ1-2, with D perhaps TRBD1 (5 bases). Germline V gene lookup returns CDR1 SGHTA and CDR2 FQGNSA. This CDR3 has 12 amino acids. V dropped 0 bases and J dropped 7 bases, with 6 bases sitting between them. CDR3 nucleotide sequence: TGTGCCAGCAGCTTAGCGGGGGGTGGCTACACCTTC. Its protein is CASSLAGGGYTF.

The chain links TRBV30 to TRBJ1-1; possibly TRBD1 for D (5 bases). This CDR3 comprises 16 residues. Trimming cost V 2 bases and J 0 bases, with 16 bases left between them. Germline values: CDR1 GTSNPN, CDR2 SVGIG (reference sequence). CDR3 sequence: CAWSPRGTGLNTEAFF. The CDR3 bases are TGTGCCTGGAGTCCGCGCGGAACAGGATTGAACACTGAAGCTTTCTTT.

The gene calls are TRBV11-3 and TRBJ2-3; the D gene could be TRBD1 or TRBD2 (7 bases each). V lost 4 bases and J lost 3, with 14 bases in between. Germline CDR1 reads SGHNT; CDR2 reads YENEEA. This CDR3 has 15 residues. CDR3 in DNA: TGTGCCAGCAGCTCCCAGGGGGGGCTTACAGATACGCAGTATTTT. This translates into CASSSQGGLTDTQYF. The entire variable domain, with the rest obtained from reference TRBV11-3 and TRBJ2-3, is as follows: EAGVVQSPRYKIIEKKQPVAFWCNPISGHNTLYWYLQNLGQGPELLIRYENEEAVDDSQLPKDRFSAERLKGVDSTLKIQPAELGDSAVYLCASSSQGGLTDTQYFGPGTRLTVL.

The chain carries TRBV5-8 and TRBJ1-1; no reliable D call. The CDR3 spans 13 residues. CDR1 and CDR2 from the germline V gene are SGHTS and YDEGEE. The ends were cut back, 4 bases at V and 2 bases at J, with 9 bases in the middle. DNA for the CDR3: TGTGCCAGCAGCACCAATGGAAACACTGAAGCTTTCTTT. It specifies CASSTNGNTEAFF.

The chain joins TRBV2 to TRBJ2-3; a possible D gene is TRBD2 (5 bases). The V gene's germline CDR1 is SNHLY and CDR2 FYNNEI. This CDR3 is 14 amino acids long. Trimming stripped 10 bases from V and 2 bases from J, with 16 bases between. CDR3 sequence reads: CATSFRRSTDTQYF. CDR3 coding DNA: TGTGCCACCTCCTTCAGGAGGTCCACAGATACGCAGTATTTT.

V and J are TRBV12-5 and TRBJ2-2, with D hard to call. The V and J ends lost 3 bases and 6 bases respectively, with 5 bases between them. Germline CDR1 LGHNT, CDR2 FRNRAP. This CDR3 region has 12 residues. This chain's CDR3 is CASGLKAGELFF. CDR3 bases: TGTGCTAGTGGTTTAAAGGCCGGGGAGCTGTTTTTT.

This clone was observed a handful of times. This chain links TRBV5-6 with TRBJ2-1, with 7 bases identical to TRBD2. Unmatched junction bases numbered 9, after V lost 5 bases and J lost 1 base. The CDR3 totals 16 residues. Germline lookup yields CDR1 SGHDT and CDR2 YYEEEE. The CDR3 here is CASSSIGGKSYNEQFF. CDR3 nucleotide sequence: TGTGCCAGCAGTTCGATCGGGGGGAAATCCTACAATGAGCAGTTCTTC.

This chain connects TRBV28 to TRBJ2-3; weak D call: TRBD1 (5 bases). Germline V gives CDR1 MDHEN, CDR2 SYDVKM. V was cut by 5 bases and J by 1 base, with 10 bases left in between. The CDR3 sequence is 14 residues long. CDR3 DNA: TGTGCCAGCAGTGACAGTCTTGGCACAGATACGCAGTATTTT. Protein product: CASSDSLGTDTQYF.

The chain links TRBV29-1 to TRBJ2-1; 8 nucleotides align to TRBD2. CDR1 and CDR2 from the germline V gene are SQVTM and ANQGSEA. The CDR3 totals 14 residues. The V gene end was trimmed by 6 bases and the J gene end by 5 bases; junction bases not matched to a gene: 9. The chain's CDR3 is CSVKPGLDNNEQFF. The CDR3 coding sequence is TGCAGCGTAAAACCGGGACTAGATAACAATGAGCAGTTCTTC.

V is TRBV5-1 and J is TRBJ2-5, with a possible D match to TRBD2 (5 bases). The V gene's germline CDR1 is SGHRS and CDR2 YFSETQ. V was shortened by 5 bases and J by 1 base, with 9 bases between the two germline ends. The CDR3 covers 13 residues. This chain's CDR3 is CASRPGVQETQYF. CDR3 nucleotides: TGCGCCAGCAGACCCGGGGTCCAAGAGACCCAGTACTTC. Drawing the rest from reference TRBV5-1 and TRBJ2-5, the complete variable domain is KAGVTQTPRYLIKTRGQQVTLSCSPISGHRSVSWYQQTPGQGLQFLFEYFSETQRNKGNFPGRFSGRQFSNSRSEMNVSTLELGDSALYLCASRPGVQETQYFGPGTRLLVL.

The J gene is TRBJ2-2, the V gene TRBV5-8; D ambiguous. Germline lookup yields CDR1 SGHTS and CDR2 YDEGEE. The CDR3 is made up of 13 amino acids. V was trimmed by 0 bases and J by 4 bases, leaving 4 bases between them. CDR3 amino acids: CASSLEVTGELFF. Written as DNA, the CDR3 is TGTGCCAGCAGCTTGGAGGTCACCGGGGAGCTGTTTTTT.

In this sample, this clone turned up a few times. This chain uses TRBV7-2 with TRBJ1-1; D call uncertain. Between the trimmed V and J ends, which lost 4 bases and 8 bases, there was a span of 11 bases. Looked up from germline, CDR1 is SGHTA and CDR2 is FQGNSA. This CDR3 region has 12 residues. The CDR3, as DNA: TGTGCCAGCAGCTACCCTTTGGGCGAAGCTTTCTTT. It translates to CASSYPLGEAFF.

The chain carries TRBV6-5 and TRBJ1-5; TRBD1 aligns across 10 bases. The V segment lost 6 bases and the J segment 5 bases; nucleotides outside the gene matches: 4. The CDR3 totals 14 residues. The V gene's germline CDR1 is MNHEY and CDR2 SVGAGI. CDR3 in DNA: TGTGCCAGCAGATCAGGACAGGGGGATCAGCCCCAGCATTTT. As protein: CASRSGQGDQPQHF.

The chain links TRBV6-5 to TRBJ2-1; D ambiguous. Looked up from germline, CDR1 is MNHEY and CDR2 is SVGAGI. With 10 bases removed from V and 10 bases from J, the gap between germline ends came to 14 bases. The CDR3 spans 11 residues. Written as DNA, the CDR3 is TGTGCCATTTCCCTTTTGCGCGAGCAGTTCTTC. Amino acids: CAISLLREQFF.

This chain uses TRBV19 with TRBJ1-5; 12 positions match TRBD1. The germline V gene has CDR1 LNHDA and CDR2 SQIVND (reference sequence). The length of the CDR3 is 19 residues. Unmatched junction bases numbered 11, after V lost 5 bases and J lost 0 bases. As DNA, the CDR3 is TGTGCCAGTAGTTCACCGGGACAGGGGGCTTTGGGTAGCAATCAGCCCCAGCATTTT. It yields the protein CASSSPGQGALGSNQPQHF.

V gene TRBV10-3 combines with J gene TRBJ2-6; no firm D call. Germline CDR1 is ENHRY and CDR2 is SYGVKD. Trimming pared 8 bases from V and 0 bases from J, leaving 11 bases between. The CDR3 is made up of 15 amino acids. DNA for the CDR3: TGTGCCATCTCGTCGGAGATCTCTGGGGCCAACGTCCTGACTTTC. Its translation is CAISSEISGANVLTF.

J is TRBJ2-3 and V is TRBV10-1; unclear D gene. The germline gives CDR1 WNHNN, CDR2 SYGVQD (reference sequence). The CDR3 consists of 13 residues. The V gene lost 8 bases and the J gene lost 2 bases, with 11 bases spanning the gap. The CDR3 nucleotides read TGCGCCAGCTCATCCTCTTACACAGATACGCAGTATTTT. Amino acid sequence: CASSSSYTDTQYF.

Comment on this clone: Other nucleotide sequences from this sample produce the same CDR3. This chain connects TRBV6-6 to TRBJ2-3; no firm D call. The CDR3 is 12 amino acids. Germline CDR1 is MNHNY and CDR2 is SVGAGI (reference sequence). V lost 5 bases and J 1 base, leaving 4 bases between the germline ends. The CDR3: CASSPRTDTQYF. DNA for the CDR3: TGTGCCAGCAGTCCCCGCACAGATACGCAGTATTTT.